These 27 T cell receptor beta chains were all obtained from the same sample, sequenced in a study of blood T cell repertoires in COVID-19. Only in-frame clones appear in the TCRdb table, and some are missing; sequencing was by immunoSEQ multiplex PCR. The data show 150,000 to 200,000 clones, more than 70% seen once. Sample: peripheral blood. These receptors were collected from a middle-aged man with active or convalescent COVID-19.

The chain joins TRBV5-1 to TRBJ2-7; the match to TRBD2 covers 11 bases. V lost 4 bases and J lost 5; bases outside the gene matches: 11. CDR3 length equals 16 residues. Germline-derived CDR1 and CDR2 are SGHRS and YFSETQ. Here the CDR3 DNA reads TGCGCCAGCAGCCCCACTAGCGGGGGTCACACCAACGAGCAGTACTTC. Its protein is CASSPTSGGHTNEQYF.

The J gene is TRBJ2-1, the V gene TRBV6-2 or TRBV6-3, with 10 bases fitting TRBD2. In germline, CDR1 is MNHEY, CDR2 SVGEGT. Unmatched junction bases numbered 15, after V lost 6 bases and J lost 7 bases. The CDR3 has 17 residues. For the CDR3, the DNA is TGTGCCAGCAGCCGTGGGTCAGCGGGAGGGCCGGGAAATGAGCAGTTCTTC. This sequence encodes CASSRGSAGGPGNEQFF.

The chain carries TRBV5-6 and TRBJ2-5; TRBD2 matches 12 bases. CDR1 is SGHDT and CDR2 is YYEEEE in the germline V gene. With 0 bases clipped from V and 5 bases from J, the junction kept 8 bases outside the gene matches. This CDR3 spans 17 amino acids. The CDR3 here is CASSLGLAGVYPETQYF. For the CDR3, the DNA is TGTGCCAGCAGCTTGGGACTAGCGGGAGTCTATCCGGAGACCCAGTACTTC.

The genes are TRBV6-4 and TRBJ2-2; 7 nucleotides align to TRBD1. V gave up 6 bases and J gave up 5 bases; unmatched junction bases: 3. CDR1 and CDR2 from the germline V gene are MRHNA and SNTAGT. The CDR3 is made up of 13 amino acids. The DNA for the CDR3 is TGTGCCAGCAGGACAGGGATGACCGGGGAGCTGTTTTTT. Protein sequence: CASRTGMTGELFF.

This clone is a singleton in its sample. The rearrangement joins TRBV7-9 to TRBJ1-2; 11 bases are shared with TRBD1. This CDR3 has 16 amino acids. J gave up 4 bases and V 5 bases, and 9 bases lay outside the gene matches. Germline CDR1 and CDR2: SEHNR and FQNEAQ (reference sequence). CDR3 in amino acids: CASSQTGTGGSYGYTF. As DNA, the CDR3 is TGTGCCAGCAGCCAAACCGGGACAGGGGGATCCTATGGCTACACCTTC.

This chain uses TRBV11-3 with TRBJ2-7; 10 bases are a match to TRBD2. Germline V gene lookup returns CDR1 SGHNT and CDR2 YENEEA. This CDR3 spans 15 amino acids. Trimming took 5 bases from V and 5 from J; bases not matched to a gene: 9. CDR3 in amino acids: CASSGATSGFDEQYF. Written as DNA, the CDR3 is TGTGCCAGCAGCGGAGCGACTAGCGGGTTCGACGAGCAGTACTTC.

Here the CDR3 reads CAISVGTGSEAFF. In DNA, the CDR3 is TGTGCCATCAGTGTCGGGACAGGGTCTGAAGCTTTCTTT. V usage is TRBV10-3 and J usage is TRBJ1-1; 9 nucleotides line up with TRBD1. Germline-derived CDR1 and CDR2 are ENHRY and SYGVKD. The CDR3 is made up of 13 amino acids. Losses at the gene ends were 4 bases for V and 6 bases for J; bases not matched to a gene: 3.

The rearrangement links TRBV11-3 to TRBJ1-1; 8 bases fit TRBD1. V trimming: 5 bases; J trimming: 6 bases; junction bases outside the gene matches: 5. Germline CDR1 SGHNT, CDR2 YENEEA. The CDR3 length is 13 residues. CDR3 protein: CASSRQGFSEAFF. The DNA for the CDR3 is TGTGCCAGCAGCCGACAGGGGTTTTCTGAAGCTTTCTTT. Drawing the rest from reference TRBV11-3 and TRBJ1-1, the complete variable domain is EAGVVQSPRYKIIEKKQPVAFWCNPISGHNTLYWYLQNLGQGPELLIRYENEEAVDDSQLPKDRFSAERLKGVDSTLKIQPAELGDSAVYLCASSRQGFSEAFFGQGTRLTVV.

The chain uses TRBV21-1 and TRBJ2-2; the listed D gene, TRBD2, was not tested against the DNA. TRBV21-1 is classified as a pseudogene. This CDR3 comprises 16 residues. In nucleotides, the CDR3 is TGTGCCAGCAGCAAAGGTGGGCGGACTAACACCGGGGAGCTGTTTTTT. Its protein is CASSKGGRTNTGELFF.

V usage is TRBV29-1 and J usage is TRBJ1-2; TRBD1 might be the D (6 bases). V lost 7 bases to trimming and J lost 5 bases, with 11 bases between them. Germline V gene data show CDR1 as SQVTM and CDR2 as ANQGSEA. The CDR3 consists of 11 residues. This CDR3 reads CSDGGAYGYTF. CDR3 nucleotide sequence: TGCAGCGATGGGGGGGCGTATGGCTACACCTTC.

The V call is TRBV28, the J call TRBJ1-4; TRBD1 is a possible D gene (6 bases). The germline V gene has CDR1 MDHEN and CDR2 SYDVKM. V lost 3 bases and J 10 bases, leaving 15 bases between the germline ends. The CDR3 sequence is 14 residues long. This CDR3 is CASSFRGGLGKLFF. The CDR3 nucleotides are TGTGCCAGCAGTTTTAGGGGGGGGCTAGGAAAACTGTTTTTT.

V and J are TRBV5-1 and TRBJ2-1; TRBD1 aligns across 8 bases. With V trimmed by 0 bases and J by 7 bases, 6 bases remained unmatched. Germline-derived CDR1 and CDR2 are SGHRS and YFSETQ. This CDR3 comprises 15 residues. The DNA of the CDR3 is TGCGCCAGCAGCTTGGAAGGGACAGGAAGAAATGAGCAGTTCTTC. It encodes CASSLEGTGRNEQFF.

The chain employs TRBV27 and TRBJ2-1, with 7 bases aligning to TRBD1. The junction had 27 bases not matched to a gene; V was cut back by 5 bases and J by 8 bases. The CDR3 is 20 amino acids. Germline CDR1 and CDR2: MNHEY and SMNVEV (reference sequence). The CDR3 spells CASSPMGAVTGQASSDEQFF. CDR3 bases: TGTGCCAGCAGTCCCATGGGGGCGGTAACAGGACAGGCTTCTTCGGATGAGCAGTTCTTC.

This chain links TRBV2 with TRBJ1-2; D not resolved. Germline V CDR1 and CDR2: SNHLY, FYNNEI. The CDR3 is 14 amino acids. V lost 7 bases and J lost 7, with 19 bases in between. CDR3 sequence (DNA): TGTGCCAGCATCACAAGAAGGCAGGCAGGTGGCTACACCTTC. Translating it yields CASITRRQAGGYTF. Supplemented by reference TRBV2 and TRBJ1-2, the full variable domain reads EPEVTQTPSHQVTQMGQEVILRCVPISNHLYFYWYRQILGQKVEFLVSFYNNEISEKSEIFDDQFSVERPDGSNFTLKIRSTKLEDSAMYFCASITRRQAGGYTFGSGTRLTVV.

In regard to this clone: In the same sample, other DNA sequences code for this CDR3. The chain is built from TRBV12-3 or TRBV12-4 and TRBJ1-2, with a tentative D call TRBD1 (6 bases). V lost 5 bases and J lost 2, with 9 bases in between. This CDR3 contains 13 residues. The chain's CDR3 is CASSRTGNYGYTF. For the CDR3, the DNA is TGTGCCAGCAGTCGTACAGGGAACTATGGCTACACCTTC.

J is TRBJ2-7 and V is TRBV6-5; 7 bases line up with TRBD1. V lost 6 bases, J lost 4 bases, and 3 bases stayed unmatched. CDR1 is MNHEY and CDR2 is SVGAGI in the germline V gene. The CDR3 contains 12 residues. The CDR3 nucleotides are TGTGCCAGCAGATTGACAGGGTACGAGCAGTACTTC. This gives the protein CASRLTGYEQYF.

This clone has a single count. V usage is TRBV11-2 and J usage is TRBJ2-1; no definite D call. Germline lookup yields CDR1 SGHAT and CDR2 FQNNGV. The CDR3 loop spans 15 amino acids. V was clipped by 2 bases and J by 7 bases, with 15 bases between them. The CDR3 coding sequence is TGTGCCAGCAGCTTATTCCCCCCGAGAGCAAATGAGCAGTTCTTC. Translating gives CASSLFPPRANEQFF.

The CDR3 DNA sequence: TGTGCCAGTAGTATTGGGGCTAGCGGGCTGTACGAGCAGTACTTC. Its translation is CASSIGASGLYEQYF. The rearrangement joins TRBV19 to TRBJ2-7; 8 nucleotides line up with TRBD2. V shed 3 bases, J shed 4 bases, and the junction held 8 bases outside the gene matches. The CDR3 has 15 amino acids. The germline CDR1 and CDR2 sequences are LNHDA and SQIVND (reference sequence).

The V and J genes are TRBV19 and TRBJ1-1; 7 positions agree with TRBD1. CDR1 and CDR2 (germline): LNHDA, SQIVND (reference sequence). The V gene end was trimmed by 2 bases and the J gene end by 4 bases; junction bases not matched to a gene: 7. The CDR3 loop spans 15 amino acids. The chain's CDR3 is CASSINPRGITEAFF. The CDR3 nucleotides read TGTGCCAGTAGTATAAATCCCAGGGGGATCACTGAAGCTTTCTTT.

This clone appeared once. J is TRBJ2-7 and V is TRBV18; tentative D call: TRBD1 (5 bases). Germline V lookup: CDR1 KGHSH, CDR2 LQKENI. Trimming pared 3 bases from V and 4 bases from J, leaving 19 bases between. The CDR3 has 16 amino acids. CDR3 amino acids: CASSPYSTVGAYEQYF. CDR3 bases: TGTGCCAGCTCACCGTACTCGACAGTAGGGGCTTACGAGCAGTACTTC.

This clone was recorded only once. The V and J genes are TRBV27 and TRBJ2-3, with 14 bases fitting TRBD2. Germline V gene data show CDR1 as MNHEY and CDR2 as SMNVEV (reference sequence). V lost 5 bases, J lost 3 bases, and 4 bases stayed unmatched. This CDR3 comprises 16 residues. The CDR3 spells CASSRLAGGGTDTQYF. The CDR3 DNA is TGTGCCAGCAGTAGACTAGCGGGAGGGGGTACAGATACGCAGTATTTT.

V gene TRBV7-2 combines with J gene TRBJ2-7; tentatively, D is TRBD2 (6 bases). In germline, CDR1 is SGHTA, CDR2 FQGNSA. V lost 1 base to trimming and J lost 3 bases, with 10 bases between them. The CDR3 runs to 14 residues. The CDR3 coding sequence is TGTGCCAGCAGCTTAGGTGTCGGGAGCTACGAGCAGTACTTC. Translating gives CASSLGVGSYEQYF.

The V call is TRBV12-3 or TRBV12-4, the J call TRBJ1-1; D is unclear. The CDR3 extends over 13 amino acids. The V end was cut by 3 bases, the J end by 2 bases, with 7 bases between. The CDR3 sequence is CASSFEVNTEAFF. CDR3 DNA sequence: TGTGCCAGCAGTTTTGAGGTCAACACTGAAGCTTTCTTT.

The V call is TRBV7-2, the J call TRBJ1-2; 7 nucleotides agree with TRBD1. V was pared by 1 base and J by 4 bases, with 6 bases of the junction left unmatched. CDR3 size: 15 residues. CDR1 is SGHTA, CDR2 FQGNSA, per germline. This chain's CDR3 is CASSLVGGQPYGYTF. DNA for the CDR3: TGTGCCAGCAGCTTAGTAGGGGGCCAGCCCTATGGCTACACCTTC.

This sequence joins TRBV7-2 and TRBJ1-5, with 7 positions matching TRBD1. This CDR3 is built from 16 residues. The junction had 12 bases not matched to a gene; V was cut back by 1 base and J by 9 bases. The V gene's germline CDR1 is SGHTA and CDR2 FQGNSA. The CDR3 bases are TGTGCCAGCAGCTTAGTGGAAACCTCGGGACAGTGGCCCCAGCATTTT. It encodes CASSLVETSGQWPQHF. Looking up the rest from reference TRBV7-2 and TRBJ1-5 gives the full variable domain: GAGVSQSPSNKVTEKGKDVELRCDPISGHTALYWYRQSLGQGLEFLIYFQGNSAPDKSGLPSDRFSAERTGGSVSTLTIQRTQQEDSAVYLCASSLVETSGQWPQHFGDGTRLSIL.

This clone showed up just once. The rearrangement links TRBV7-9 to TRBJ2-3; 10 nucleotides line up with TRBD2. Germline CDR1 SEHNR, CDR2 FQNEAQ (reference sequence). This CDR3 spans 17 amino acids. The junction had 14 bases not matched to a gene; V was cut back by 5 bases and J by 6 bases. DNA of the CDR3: TGTGCCAGCAGCCCCCGGGCTAGCGGGGGCCCTCTGGATACGCAGTATTTT. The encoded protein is CASSPRASGGPLDTQYF.

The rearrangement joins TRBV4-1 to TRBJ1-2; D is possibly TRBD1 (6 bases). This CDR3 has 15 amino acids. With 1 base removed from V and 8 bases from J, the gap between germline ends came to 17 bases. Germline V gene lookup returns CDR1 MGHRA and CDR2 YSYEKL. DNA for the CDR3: TGCGCCAGCAGCCAAGCGTCAGGGGCTTACGGAGGCTACACCTTC. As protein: CASSQASGAYGGYTF.